This T cell receptor beta chain is drawn from a study of blood T cell repertoires in COVID-19 (TCRdb year 2020). At the level of the whole study: For ImmuneRACE Cohort 3, a participant was defined as recovered based on two consecutive negative NP/OP PCR tests, clearance by a healthcare professional, or resolution of symptoms. The collaborator samples originated in the United States, Italy and Spain and spanned the acute and convalescent phases of COVID-19. The material from the prospective study consisted of cDNA or gDNA derived from T cells, B-cell-depleted T cells, or PBMCs. Deeply sampled blood TCRbeta repertoires from subjects exposed to, actively infected with, or recovered from COVID-19 were included in the dataset. The repertoires were released in a freely available public database meant as a resource for research on the immune response to SARS-CoV-2. Samples came from the ongoing ImmuneRACE study (first 160 participants) plus 1,254 subjects from 6 global collaborators. Sample metadata almost always included a de-identified subject ID, COVID-19 status, age in years and sex. HLA class I and class II types, where available, came from metadata supplied by the sample provider rather than from assay-based typing. What the study reported, not specific to this receptor: How much clinical and demographic metadata was included differed by source and by participant, and the metadata was provided uncurated.

To note about this clone: Its antigen specificity is not known. No quality values exist for individual bases; no much larger clone is one base distant.

The immunoSEQ Assay, a bias-controlled multiplex PCR, was used to amplify TCRbeta CDR3 regions from genomic DNA. The authors processed their data as follows. The number of nucleated cells in each sample was estimated by amplification of reference gene primers within the assay. Sequence reads were collapsed and filtered to measure the absolute abundance of every unique TCRbeta CDR3 rearrangement. For each sample, productive Simpson clonality was calculated as the square root of Simpson's diversity index over productive rearrangements. TCRdb's version of the immuneACCESS table is confined to in-frame rearrangements and falls short of the full clone set. An unresolved V gene accounts for under half of the shortfall where checked; the remainder is of unknown origin. The DNA gave D and trimming, while V, J and clone size come from that table. Here the sample has under 400,000 clones; about 87% occur a single time. The ten largest clones take up around 1.9% of the sample.

Enrolling through a virtual design, the prospective study's participants ranged in age from roughly 18 to 90 years and lived across 20 to 30 United States geographic areas. In the prospective study, cohorts were assigned on the basis of participant-reported clinical history obtained from a screening survey and a study questionnaire. Mobile phlebotomists in the prospective study collected whole blood, serum and a nasopharyngeal or oropharyngeal swab from every participant. Prospective study participants could optionally give additional blood draws and questionnaires over an approximately 2-month period. Before DNA extraction, prospective study blood samples were shipped either frozen or at room temperature. Reading from cysteine to phenylalanine, the CDR3 counts 13 amino acids. The CDR3 DNA has 39 bases and is translated from base 1. According to the germline V gene, CDR1 reads SGHAT and CDR2 reads FQNNGV. V and J are truncated by 1 base and 7 bases respectively, leaving an intervening sequence of 11 bases.

The V and J segments used are TRBV11-2 and TRBJ2-7; a weak D assignment points to TRBD2 (5 bases agree). The source material was PBMCs or T cells enriched from blood (not recorded which). The sequence came from a man aged 35-49 years in a cohort exposed to, infected with or recovered from COVID-19 (not recorded which). The CDR3 region has the sequence CASSLVTRREQYF. DNA sequence: TGTGCCAGCAGCTTAGTAACTAGAAGAGAGCAGTACTTC.